The subject of this entry is one TCR beta chain. Its antigen is not identified. This sample is drawn from a study of cytomegalovirus exposure and HLA in healthy donors. Study findings and constraints: Cytomegalovirus-associated TCR beta chains were listed, numbering 150 to 200. It was confirmed in vitro that a few of the CMV-associated chains were specific for CMV antigens.

The CDR3 contains 16 residues. Germline CDR1 is SGHRS and CDR2 is YFSETQ. Trimming shortened V by 0 bases and J by 2 bases, and 13 bases separated the two germline ends. The PCR ran on 60 Vbeta and 13 Jbeta primers. Some clones are missing from TCRdb's copy, which holds only in-frame ones; the method was immunoSEQ multiplex PCR. The repertoire consists of 150,000 to 200,000 clones, with approximately 79% occurring once and the leading ten covering under 8%. Each donor's status was that of a healthy bone marrow donor. V is TRBV5-1 and J is TRBJ2-3; D possibly corresponds to TRBD2 (6 bases). The sample comprised PBMCs. The TCR comes from a middle-aged man in good health and CMV-seropositive. The CDR3 sequence: CASSLGAAGNTDTQYF. In DNA form, the CDR3 reads TGCGCCAGCAGCTTGGGGGCCGCGGGGAACACAGATACGCAGTATTTT.